The 9 T cell receptor beta chains below all came from one sample that was sequenced in a study of T cells after yellow fever vaccination. TCRdb reprocessed the 5' RACE reads via MiXCR and lists one record per CDR3 protein. The data contain 350,000 to 550,000 distinct CDR3 sequences, approximately 19% of them singletons. This material consisted of PBMCs, taken before the yellow fever booster vaccination. The origin of the receptors is a man aged 18 to 29 who received the YFV17D yellow fever vaccine.

The chain couples TRBV30 to TRBJ2-5, with D uncertain. Trimming pared 0 bases from V and 5 bases from J, leaving 7 bases between. The CDR3 covers 12 residues. Germline values: CDR1 GTSNPN, CDR2 SVGIG (reference sequence). CDR3 DNA sequence: TGTGCCTGGAGTGTAAGTGGTGAGACCCAGTACTTC. Encoded protein: CAWSVSGETQYF.

This clonotype was counted between two and nine times. This chain links TRBV7-2 with TRBJ1-2, with D unresolved. Germline V gene lookup returns CDR1 SGHTA and CDR2 FQGNSA. Trimming pared 5 bases from V and 2 bases from J, leaving 6 bases between. There are 12 residues in the CDR3. The CDR3, as DNA: TGTGCCAGCAGCCCGATGAACTATGGCTACACCTTC. As protein: CASSPMNYGYTF.

This clonotype was seen only a few times. The chain couples TRBV5-1 to TRBJ2-5; a possible D gene is TRBD2 (5 bases). This CDR3 contains 15 residues. Trimming cost V 4 bases and J 1 base, with 14 bases left between them. Germline assignment: CDR1 SGHRS and CDR2 YFSETQ. The CDR3 coding sequence is TGCGCCAGCAGCCTAAGGACGGGATTCCAAGAGACCCAGTACTTC. Amino acids: CASSLRTGFQETQYF.

There are a few counts of this clonotype. V gene TRBV7-9 combines with J gene TRBJ1-1, with unresolved D. The CDR3 is made up of 16 amino acids. V lost 4 bases to trimming and J lost 1 base, with 16 bases between them. Germline lookup yields CDR1 SEHNR and CDR2 FQNEAQ (reference sequence). CDR3 nucleotides: TGTGCCAGCAGCTGGCCAAAGGACGGAACGAACACTGAAGCTTTCTTT. This codes for CASSWPKDGTNTEAFF.

This clonotype has a single count. J is TRBJ2-3 and V is TRBV6-2 or TRBV6-3; D gene uncertain. The length of the CDR3 is 13 residues. Germline CDR1 reads MNHEY; CDR2 reads SVGEGT. Trimming stripped 5 bases from V and 4 bases from J, with 10 bases between. CDR3 DNA: TGTGCCAGCAGTGCGTCGGGCCCAGATACGCAGTATTTT. It translates to CASSASGPDTQYF.

The J gene is TRBJ2-7, the V gene TRBV28; D tentatively reads TRBD1 or TRBD2 (5 bases each). Germline V gene lookup returns CDR1 MDHEN and CDR2 SYDVKM. This CDR3 is 14 amino acids long. Between the trimmed V and J ends, which lost 2 bases and 5 bases, there was a span of 13 bases. The CDR3 is CASSLRGRGHEQYV. The CDR3 DNA reads TGTGCCAGCAGTTTAAGGGGACGAGGTCACGAGCAGTACGTC.

In its sample, this clonotype was seen a few times. V is TRBV7-9 and J is TRBJ2-7, with D possibly TRBD2 on 6 matching bases. The germline V gene encodes CDR1 SEHNR and CDR2 FQNEAQ (reference sequence). V was shortened by 3 bases and J by 2 bases, with 11 bases between the two germline ends. The CDR3 loop spans 14 amino acids. The CDR3 is CASSFGGGAYEQYF. CDR3 sequence (DNA): TGTGCCAGCAGCTTCGGCGGAGGGGCCTACGAGCAGTACTTC. The complete variable domain, with remaining parts taken from reference TRBV7-9 and TRBJ2-7, reads DTGVSQNPRHKITKRGQNVTFRCDPISEHNRLYWYRQTLGQGPEFLTYFQNEAQLEKSRLLSDRFSAERPKGSFSTLEIQRTEQGDSAMYLCASSFGGGAYEQYFGPGTRLTVT.

This clonotype was seen at least ten times. This chain connects TRBV12-3 or TRBV12-4 to TRBJ1-2; the match to TRBD1 covers 8 bases. This CDR3 region has 14 residues. V shed 7 bases and J 3 bases; nucleotides not matched to a gene: 7. The CDR3 nucleotides read TGTGCCAGCACACCGGGACAGGCGTACTATGGCTACACCTTC. This encodes CASTPGQAYYGYTF.

The V gene is TRBV5-1, the J gene TRBJ2-1; 9 nucleotides match TRBD1. CDR1 is SGHRS, CDR2 YFSETQ, per germline. This CDR3 contains 13 residues. V dropped 4 bases and J dropped 7; count of bases not matched to a gene: 3. This CDR3 is CASSRDRANEQFF. The CDR3 DNA reads as TGCGCCAGCAGCAGGGACAGGGCGAATGAGCAGTTCTTC.